Listed below are T cell receptor beta chains from one sample, sequenced in a study of beta chain features in type 1 diabetes. Clones were sequenced by immunoSEQ multiplex PCR, and TCRdb holds only the in-frame ones, with some missing. The data show some 410,000 clones, with more than 9.5% seen just once and 0.035% to 0.05% held by the top ten. Material: naive CD4+ T cells from blood. Receptors were obtained from a young woman in good health. CDR3s include the opening cysteine and the closing phenylalanine or tryptophan. The D gene is left open where the match is weak. A row's size may be missing; if present it is once, few, many or a size class.

TRBD1	TRBV2	TRBJ2-1	NA	TGTGCCAGCGGGGAGAGGGGGCACTACAATGAGCAGTTCTTC	CASGERGHYNEQFF
NA	TRBV7-9	TRBJ1-1	NA	TGTGCCAGCAGCTTGTTTTTCGACACTGAAGCTTTCTTT	CASSLFFDTEAFF
TRBD1	TRBV7-9	TRBJ2-3	many	TGTGCCAGCTGGGGGACAGACACAGATACGCAGTATTTT	CASWGTDTDTQYF
NA	TRBV14	TRBJ2-1	NA	TGTGCCAGCAGCTACAGCTCCTACAATGAGCAGTTCTTC	CASSYSSYNEQFF
NA	TRBV6-5	TRBJ2-1	few	TGTGCCAGCAGCAGTGGACGGGCCACCTACAATGAGCAGTTCTTC	CASSSGRATYNEQFF
NA	TRBV11-3	TRBJ2-3	many	TGTGCCAGCAGCTTAGATGGGAACACAGATACGCAGTATTTT	CASSLDGNTDTQYF
NA	TRBV5-1	TRBJ2-1	few	TGCGCCAGCAGCTTCGTGGCGGGGGCGGATAATGAGCAGTTCTTC	CASSFVAGADNEQFF
TRBD2	TRBV9	TRBJ2-1	NA	TGTGCCAGCAGCGCACTAGCGGGAATCATGGATGAGCAGTTCTTC	CASSALAGIMDEQFF
NA	TRBV30	TRBJ2-4	NA	TGTGCCTGGAGTGTAACGGGAAACATTCAGTACTTC	CAWSVTGNIQYF
NA	TRBV14	TRBJ2-1	few	TGTGCCAGCAGCCAACGGAGGGGCGGGGACGGTATCTACAATGAGCAGTTCTTC	CASSQRRGGDGIYNEQFF
NA	TRBV5-1	TRBJ2-5	NA	TGCGCCAGCAGCTTAGGGCAGGGAGAGACCCAGTACTTC	CASSLGQGETQYF
NA	TRBV18	TRBJ2-3	few	TGTGCCAGCTCACTAGCGAACACAGATACGCAGTATTTT	CASSLANTDTQYF
TRBD2	TRBV7-9	TRBJ2-3	NA	TGTGCCAGCAGCCGACTAGCGGGGTCAGATACGCAGTATTTT	CASSRLAGSDTQYF
NA	TRBV11-3	TRBJ2-7	NA	TGTGCCAGCAGCGGGGTTAGCTCCTACGAGCAGTACTTC	CASSGVSSYEQYF
NA	TRBV15	TRBJ1-1	few	TGTGCCACCAGCAGAGAAGGTCGGTGGGGCACTGAAGCTTTCTTT	CATSREGRWGTEAFF
NA	TRBV19	TRBJ1-2	few	TGTGCCAGTAGTAGGGGACTGAACTATGGCTACACCTTC	CASSRGLNYGYTF
NA	TRBV5-6	TRBJ2-5	few	TGTGCCAGCAGCTGGTCACGGATCCAAGAGACCCAGTACTTC	CASSWSRIQETQYF
NA	TRBV7-3	TRBJ1-1	few	TGTGCCAGCAGCACTCGGAGGGGGAACACTGAAGCTTTCTTT	CASSTRRGNTEAFF
NA	TRBV14	TRBJ1-4	few	TGTGCCAGCAGCCAAGGTGTTTCCTTTGAAAAACTGTTTTTT	CASSQGVSFEKLFF
NA	TRBV28	TRBJ1-4	few	TGTGCCAGCAGACCCGAGCTTAATGAAAAACTGTTTTTT	CASRPELNEKLFF
NA	TRBV23-1	TRBJ1-5	NA	TGCGCCAGCAGCCATAGGACAGTGAGTCTTAGCAATCAGCCCCAGCATTTT	CASSHRTVSLSNQPQHF
TRBD2	TRBV4-3	TRBJ2-3	NA	TGCGCCAGCAGCCAAGATTCGGGGGGGCCAGATACGCAGTATTTT	CASSQDSGGPDTQYF
NA	TRBV15	TRBJ2-1	NA	TGTGCCACCAGCAGAGACGGGGGGCCCTACAATGAGCAGTTCTTC	CATSRDGGPYNEQFF
NA	TRBV29-1	TRBJ1-2	NA	TGCAGCGCCAGCTCCGACAGGAAAAATGGCTACACCTTC	CSASSDRKNGYTF
NA	TRBV4-1	TRBJ2-1	NA	TGCGCCAGCAGCCATAGGTGGGGTGGCTACAATGAGCAGTTCTTC	CASSHRWGGYNEQFF
NA	TRBV4-3	TRBJ1-6	few	TGCGCCAGCAGCCAAGGGACACACCTCACCCTCCACTTT	CASSQGTHLTLHF
NA	TRBV11-2	TRBJ2-5	NA	TGTGCCAGCAACCCGGACCCGTACCAAGAGACCCAGTACTTC	CASNPDPYQETQYF
TRBD2	TRBV7-2	TRBJ2-1	few	TGTGCCAGCTATGCCCCGGGGGGGAAGAGCTACAATGAGCAGTTCTTC	CASYAPGGKSYNEQFF